Listed here are 23 T cell receptor beta chains from one sample, sequenced in a study of cytomegalovirus exposure and HLA in healthy donors. 60 Vbeta and 13 Jbeta primers were used in PCR. Sequencing was performed with immunoSEQ multiplex PCR; in TCRdb, only in-frame clones are kept and a portion is missing. The sample includes about 110,000 clones, around 15% of them seen just once. The sample comprised PBMCs. The receptors originated from a female donor in good health and CMV-seronegative.

The gene calls are TRBV9 and TRBJ1-2; 7 positions agree with TRBD1. This CDR3 is 14 amino acids long. The trim removed 4 bases at V and 5 bases at J, leaving 8 bases unmatched. The germline CDR1 and CDR2 sequences are SGDLS and YYNGEE. DNA for the CDR3: TGTGCCAGCAGCCTCTCCGGGACAGATTATGGCTACACCTTC. Translation gives CASSLSGTDYGYTF. The whole variable domain, remainder taken from reference TRBV9 and TRBJ1-2, is DSGVTQTPKHLITATGQRVTLRCSPRSGDLSVYWYQQSLDQGLQFLIQYYNGEERAKGNILERFSAQQFPDLHSELNLSSLELGDSALYFCASSLSGTDYGYTFGSGTRLTVV.

Only a few counts were recorded for this clone. The V and J genes are TRBV29-1 and TRBJ2-7; 11 bases are shared with TRBD2. Germline loops: CDR1 SQVTM, CDR2 ANQGSEA. There are 15 residues in the CDR3. V lost 5 bases, J lost 2 bases, and 8 bases stayed unmatched. The CDR3 region is CSVQTSGSTTYEQYF. CDR3 nucleotide sequence: TGCAGCGTTCAAACTAGCGGGAGCACGACCTACGAGCAGTACTTC.

This clone was seen a handful of times. CDR3 in DNA: TGCGCCAGCAGCCCGAGACCAGGCCACGAGCAGTACTTC. Translation gives CASSPRPGHEQYF. This chain joins TRBV23-1 and TRBJ2-7; D uncertain. TRBV23-1 is recorded as an ORF, its role being uncertain. The V gene lost 6 bases and the J gene lost 5 bases, with 14 bases spanning the gap. This CDR3 comprises 13 residues.

The chain has TRBV27 and TRBJ1-5, with D possibly TRBD1 on 5 matching bases. This CDR3 comprises 15 residues. Germline CDR1 MNHEY, CDR2 SMNVEV (reference sequence). V lost 2 bases to trimming and J lost 3 bases, with 11 bases between them. The CDR3 sequence is CASSLARGINQPQHF. The CDR3 DNA reads as TGTGCCAGCAGTTTAGCCCGGGGGATCAATCAGCCCCAGCATTTT.

The gene calls are TRBV10-3 and TRBJ2-5, with 13 bases matching TRBD2. CDR3 length: 17 amino acids. Germline V lookup: CDR1 ENHRY, CDR2 SYGVKD. Losses at the gene ends were 4 bases for V and 6 bases for J; bases not matched to a gene: 11. The CDR3 loop reads CAISAGLAGEVAKTQYF. CDR3 nucleotide sequence: TGTGCCATCAGTGCCGGACTAGCGGGAGAAGTTGCCAAGACCCAGTACTTC.

The CDR3 reads CASSLAGLATPSYEQYF. As DNA, the CDR3 is TGCGCCAGCAGCTTGGCAGGACTAGCCACCCCCTCCTACGAGCAGTACTTC. The chain is built from TRBV5-1 and TRBJ2-7; TRBD2 agrees at 8 bases. Losses at the gene ends were 0 bases for V and 0 bases for J; bases not matched to a gene: 8. The CDR3 is made up of 17 amino acids. Germline-derived CDR1 and CDR2 are SGHRS and YFSETQ.

The V gene is TRBV18, the J gene TRBJ2-5; TRBD2 matches at 8 bases. Germline CDR1 KGHSH, CDR2 LQKENI. With 3 bases clipped from V and 6 bases from J, the junction kept 9 bases outside the gene matches. This CDR3 spans 15 amino acids. For the CDR3, the DNA is TGTGCCAGCTCACCCCGGGAGGGGGGTATGAAGACCCAGTACTTC. Amino acid sequence: CASSPREGGMKTQYF.

This clone was recorded a few times. This sequence joins TRBV18 and TRBJ1-1; tentative D call: TRBD1 (6 bases). The CDR3 is 14 amino acids. CDR1 KGHSH and CDR2 LQKENI come from the germline V gene. Trimming shortened V by 6 bases and J by 1 base, and 12 bases separated the two germline ends. This CDR3 is CASSPRTENTEAFF. The CDR3 DNA is TGTGCCAGCTCCCCAAGGACAGAGAACACTGAAGCTTTCTTT.

The V and J genes are TRBV7-9 and TRBJ1-1; 7 bases fit TRBD1. This CDR3 has 16 amino acids. Germline loops: CDR1 SEHNR, CDR2 FQNEAQ (reference sequence). V gave up 2 bases and J gave up 4 bases; unmatched junction bases: 10. As DNA, the CDR3 is TGTGCCAGCAGCTTATTCTTAACAGGGGTTTCCACTGAAGCTTTCTTT. This gives the protein CASSLFLTGVSTEAFF.

In this sample, this clone turned up a few times. V is TRBV7-2 and J is TRBJ2-3; D perhaps matches TRBD2 (5 bases). This CDR3 spans 15 amino acids. Germline V gives CDR1 SGHTA, CDR2 FQGNSA. V was shortened by 2 bases and J by 1 base, with 10 bases between the two germline ends. In DNA form, the CDR3 reads TGTGCCAGCAGCTTACAAGGAGCGGGCACAGATACGCAGTATTTT. Translated, it gives CASSLQGAGTDTQYF. Combining the CDR3 with reference TRBV7-2 and TRBJ2-3 gives the whole variable domain GAGVSQSPSNKVTEKGKDVELRCDPISGHTALYWYRQSLGQGLEFLIYFQGNSAPDKSGLPSDRFSAERTGGSVSTLTIQRTQQEDSAVYLCASSLQGAGTDTQYFGPGTRLTVL.

The chain is built from TRBV7-9 and TRBJ2-2; 8 bases line up with TRBD1. The J segment lost 1 base and the V segment lost 5 bases, leaving 3 bases of the junction unmatched. Germline values: CDR1 SEHNR, CDR2 FQNEAQ (reference sequence). The CDR3 runs 15 residues. As DNA, the CDR3 is TGTGCCAGCAGCAATGGACAGGGGAACACCGGGGAGCTGTTTTTT. It is translated as CASSNGQGNTGELFF.

CDR3 nucleotides: TGTGCCAGCAGCGTGGGAGACCTGACCCAGTACTTC. Translating it yields CASSVGDLTQYF. J is TRBJ2-5 and V is TRBV28, with D maybe TRBD2 (5 bases). Trimming stripped 6 bases from V and 7 bases from J, with 12 bases between. Germline lookup yields CDR1 MDHEN and CDR2 SYDVKM. The CDR3 covers 12 residues.

The chain couples TRBV5-1 to TRBJ2-7; TRBD2 is a possible D gene (6 bases). This CDR3 is 13 amino acids long. Trimming took off 5 bases at V and 7 bases at J, with 16 bases between the two ends. Germline lookup yields CDR1 SGHRS and CDR2 YFSETQ. CDR3 region: CASSPGGVGEQYF. CDR3 DNA: TGCGCCAGCAGTCCCGGAGGGGTCGGGGAGCAGTACTTC.

The chain employs TRBV11-2 and TRBJ2-5, with D possibly being TRBD2 (6 bases). There are 16 residues in the CDR3. V lost 5 bases and J 4 bases, leaving 20 bases between the germline ends. Germline loops: CDR1 SGHAT, CDR2 FQNNGV. The CDR3 nucleotides are TGTGCCAGCAGCCTACTGAGCCGGCGGGATTCAGAGACCCAGTACTTC. It translates to CASSLLSRRDSETQYF. The full variable domain, rest sourced from reference TRBV11-2 and TRBJ2-5, is EAGVAQSPRYKIIEKRQSVAFWCNPISGHATLYWYQQILGQGPKLLIQFQNNGVVDDSQLPKDRFSAERLKGVDSTLKIQPAKLEDSAVYLCASSLLSRRDSETQYFGPGTRLLVL.

This clone appeared a few times. The chain uses TRBV2 and TRBJ1-2; 8 bases agree with TRBD1. V trimming: 7 bases; J trimming: 4 bases; junction bases outside the gene matches: 5. Germline V gene sequence: CDR1 SNHLY, CDR2 FYNNEI. The CDR3 consists of 13 residues. CDR3 amino acids: CASMADRGYGYTF. The CDR3 DNA reads TGTGCCAGCATGGCCGACAGGGGCTATGGCTACACCTTC. The entire variable domain, with the rest obtained from reference TRBV2 and TRBJ1-2, is as follows: EPEVTQTPSHQVTQMGQEVILRCVPISNHLYFYWYRQILGQKVEFLVSFYNNEISEKSEIFDDQFSVERPDGSNFTLKIRSTKLEDSAMYFCASMADRGYGYTFGSGTRLTVV.

In its sample, this clone was seen a few times. The chain links TRBV21-1 to TRBJ2-3; TRBD2, the table's D call, was not compared with the DNA. TRBV21-1 corresponds to a pseudogene. The CDR3 runs to 16 residues. The CDR3 sequence: CASSLGLARSTDTQYF. Here the CDR3 DNA reads TGTGCCAGCAGCTTGGGACTAGCCCGTAGCACAGATACGCAGTATTTT.

J is TRBJ2-2 and V is TRBV4-3; D might be TRBD2 (5 bases). V gave up 1 base and J gave up 4 bases, with 13 bases separating them. Germline V gene data show CDR1 as LGHNA and CDR2 as YSLEER. The CDR3 has 16 amino acids. CDR3 protein: CASSQGRVSSTGELFF. Here the CDR3 DNA reads TGCGCCAGCAGCCAAGGGCGGGTCTCTAGCACCGGGGAGCTGTTTTTT.

The chain has TRBV21-1 and TRBJ1-5; the table calls TRBD1, which could not be checked here. TRBV21-1 constitutes a pseudogene. CDR3 length: 15 amino acids. CDR3 amino acids: CASSNGAGGCQPQHF. As DNA, the CDR3 is TGTGCCAGCAGCAATGGGGCAGGGGGTTGCCAGCCCCAGCATTTT.

V and J are TRBV19 and TRBJ1-5; no clear D. This CDR3 is 13 amino acids long. Trimming took off 7 bases at V and 4 bases at J, with 11 bases between the two ends. Germline loops: CDR1 LNHDA, CDR2 SQIVND (reference sequence). CDR3 protein: CASTWRGNQPQHF. The CDR3 DNA follows: TGTGCCAGTACCTGGCGGGGAAATCAGCCCCAGCATTTT.

This clone was detected only a few times. The chain is built from TRBV7-6 and TRBJ2-1; 14 bases align to TRBD2. Germline assignment: CDR1 SGHVS and CDR2 FNYEAQ. This CDR3 is built from 17 residues. The V segment lost 5 bases and the J segment 6 bases; nucleotides outside the gene matches: 9. The CDR3 DNA reads TGTGCCAGCAGCGCCCGACTAGCGGGGGGGTTGGGCAATGAGCAGTTCTTC. As protein: CASSARLAGGLGNEQFF.

This clone came up a few times. V is TRBV28 and J is TRBJ2-7; maybe TRBD1 (5 bases). V gave up 6 bases and J gave up 6 bases, with 9 bases separating them. Germline CDR1 MDHEN, CDR2 SYDVKM. The CDR3 totals 11 residues. The CDR3 loop reads CASSRRAEQYF. The DNA of the CDR3 is TGTGCCAGCAGCCGCAGGGCCGAGCAGTACTTC.

The chain employs TRBV5-1 and TRBJ2-2, with D unclear. The germline V and J ends were trimmed by 2 bases and 0 bases, with 11 bases remaining between them. This CDR3 comprises 16 residues. Germline V CDR1 and CDR2: SGHRS, YFSETQ. The chain's CDR3 is CASSFLSTSNTGELFF. CDR3 bases: TGCGCCAGCAGCTTCCTCAGTACCTCGAACACCGGGGAGCTGTTTTTT.

This clone has just a few counts. The chain is built from TRBV7-8 and TRBJ2-7, with TRBD1 as a possible D gene (7 bases). In germline, CDR1 is SGHVS, CDR2 FQNEAQ. The CDR3 extends over 15 amino acids. With 5 bases removed from V and 5 bases from J, the gap between germline ends came to 19 bases. The chain's CDR3 is CASSPWDQGGNEQYF. The CDR3 coding sequence is TGTGCCAGCAGCCCGTGGGACCAGGGGGGCAACGAGCAGTACTTC.